This TCR beta chain stems from a study of neurological immune-mediated disorders. Study-wide results and limits: Whereas HTLV-1-associated myelopathy showed the most TCR clonal expansion, multiple sclerosis showed the least, with levels below those of healthy controls.

This CDR3 contains 14 residues. Germline V gene sequence: CDR1 DFQATT, CDR2 SNEGSKA (reference sequence). Trimming cost V 6 bases and J 4 bases; bases outside gene matches: 11. TCRdb redid the calling of the 5' RACE reads with MiXCR, one entry per CDR3 protein. The sample has about 58,000 distinct CDR3 sequences, roughly 3.5% seen once; the top ten hold approximately 7.1%. Many counts were recorded for this clonotype. Its antigen is as yet unknown. This clonotype was sampled from a woman aged 55-75 years with multiple sclerosis. The chain employs TRBV20-1 and TRBJ1-1; TRBD1 agrees at 7 bases. Sequenced input: PBMCs. CDR3: CSAQRQGVVTEAFF. CDR3 bases: TGCAGTGCCCAAAGACAGGGAGTCGTCACTGAAGCTTTCTTT.